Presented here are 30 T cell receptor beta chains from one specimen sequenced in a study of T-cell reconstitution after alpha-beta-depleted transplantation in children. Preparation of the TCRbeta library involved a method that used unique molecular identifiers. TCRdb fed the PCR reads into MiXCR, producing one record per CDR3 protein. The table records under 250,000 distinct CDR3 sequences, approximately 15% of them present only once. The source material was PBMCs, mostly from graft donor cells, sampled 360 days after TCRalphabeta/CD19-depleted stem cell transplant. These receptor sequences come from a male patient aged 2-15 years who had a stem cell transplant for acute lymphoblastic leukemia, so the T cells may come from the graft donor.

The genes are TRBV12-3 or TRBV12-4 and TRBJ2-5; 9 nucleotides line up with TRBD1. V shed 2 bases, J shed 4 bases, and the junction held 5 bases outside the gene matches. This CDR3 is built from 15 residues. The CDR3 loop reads CASSLWGTGSETQYF. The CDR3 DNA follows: TGTGCCAGCAGTTTATGGGGGACAGGGTCAGAGACCCAGTACTTC.

CDR3 protein: CASSPVRNLAEQYF. CDR3 bases: TGTGCCAGCAGCCCCGTCCGAAATCTGGCCGAGCAGTACTTC. The chain links TRBV28 to TRBJ2-7; D not resolved. This CDR3 has 14 amino acids. The germline V gene encodes CDR1 MDHEN and CDR2 SYDVKM. V was cut by 6 bases and J by 6 bases, with 18 bases left in between.

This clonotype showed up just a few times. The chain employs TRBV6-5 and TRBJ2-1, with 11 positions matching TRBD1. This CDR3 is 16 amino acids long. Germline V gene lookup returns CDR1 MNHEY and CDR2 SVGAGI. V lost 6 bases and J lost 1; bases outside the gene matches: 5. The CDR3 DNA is TGTGCCAGCAGCCCGGGACAGGGGGGGTCCTACAATGAGCAGTTCTTC. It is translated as CASSPGQGGSYNEQFF.

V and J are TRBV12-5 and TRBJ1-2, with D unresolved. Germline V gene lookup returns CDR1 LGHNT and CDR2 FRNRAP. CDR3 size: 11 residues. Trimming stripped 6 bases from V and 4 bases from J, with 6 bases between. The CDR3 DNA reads TGTGCTAGTGGGCGGACCTATGGCTACACCTTC. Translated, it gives CASGRTYGYTF.

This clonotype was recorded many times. In DNA form, the CDR3 reads TGCGCCAGCAGCTTGGGACAGGGGGCGAACACTGAAGCTTTCTTT. Translated: CASSLGQGANTEAFF. The V and J genes are TRBV5-1 and TRBJ1-1; TRBD1 aligns across 10 bases. V gave up 0 bases and J gave up 1 base; unmatched junction bases: 0. The CDR3 covers 15 residues. Germline CDR1 reads SGHRS; CDR2 reads YFSETQ.

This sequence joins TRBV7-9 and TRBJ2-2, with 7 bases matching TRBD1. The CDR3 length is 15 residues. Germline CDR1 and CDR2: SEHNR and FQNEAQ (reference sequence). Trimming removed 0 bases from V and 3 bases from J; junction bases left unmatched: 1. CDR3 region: CASSLAQGHTGELFF. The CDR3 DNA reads TGTGCCAGCAGCTTAGCACAGGGGCACACCGGGGAGCTGTTTTTT.

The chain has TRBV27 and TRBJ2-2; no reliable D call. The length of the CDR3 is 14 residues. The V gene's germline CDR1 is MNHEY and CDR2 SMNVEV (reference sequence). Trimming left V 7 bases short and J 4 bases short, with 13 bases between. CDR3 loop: CASKNTRGTGELFF. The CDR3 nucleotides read TGTGCCAGCAAGAACACACGCGGCACCGGGGAGCTGTTTTTT.

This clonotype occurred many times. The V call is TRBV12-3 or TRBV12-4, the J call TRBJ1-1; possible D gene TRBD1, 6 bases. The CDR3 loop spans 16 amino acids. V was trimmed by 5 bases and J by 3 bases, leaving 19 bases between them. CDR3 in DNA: TGTGCCAGCAGTCCCACCCGGACAGTGAGCGACACTGAAGCTTTCTTT. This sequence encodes CASSPTRTVSDTEAFF.

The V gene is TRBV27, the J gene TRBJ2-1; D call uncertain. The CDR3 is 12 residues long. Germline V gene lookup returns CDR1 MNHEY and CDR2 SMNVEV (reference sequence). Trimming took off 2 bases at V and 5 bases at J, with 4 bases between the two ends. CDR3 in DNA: TGTGCCAGCAGTTTAGGGCACAATGAGCAGTTCTTC. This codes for CASSLGHNEQFF.

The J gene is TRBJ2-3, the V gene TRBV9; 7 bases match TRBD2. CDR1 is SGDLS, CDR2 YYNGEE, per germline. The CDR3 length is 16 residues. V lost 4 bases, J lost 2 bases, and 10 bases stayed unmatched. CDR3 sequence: CASSLRTSSITDTQYF. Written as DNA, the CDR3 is TGTGCCAGCAGCCTAAGGACTAGTTCGATCACAGATACGCAGTATTTT.

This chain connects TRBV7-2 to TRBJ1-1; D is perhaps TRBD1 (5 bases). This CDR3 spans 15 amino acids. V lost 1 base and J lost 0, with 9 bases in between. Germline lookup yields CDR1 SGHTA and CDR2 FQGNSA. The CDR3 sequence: CASSLVRGLNTEAFF. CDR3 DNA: TGTGCCAGCAGCTTAGTTCGGGGCTTGAACACTGAAGCTTTCTTT.

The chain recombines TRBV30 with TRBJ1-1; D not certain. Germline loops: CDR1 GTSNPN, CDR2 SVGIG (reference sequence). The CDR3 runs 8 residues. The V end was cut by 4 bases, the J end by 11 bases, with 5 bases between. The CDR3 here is CAWNPAFF. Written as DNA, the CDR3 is TGTGCCTGGAACCCCGCTTTCTTT. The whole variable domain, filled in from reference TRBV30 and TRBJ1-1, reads SQTIHQWPATLVQPVGSPLSLECTVEGTSNPNLYWYRQAAGRGLQLLFYSVGIGQISSEVPQNLSASRPQDRQFILSSKKLLLSDSGFYLCAWNPAFFGQGTRLTVV.

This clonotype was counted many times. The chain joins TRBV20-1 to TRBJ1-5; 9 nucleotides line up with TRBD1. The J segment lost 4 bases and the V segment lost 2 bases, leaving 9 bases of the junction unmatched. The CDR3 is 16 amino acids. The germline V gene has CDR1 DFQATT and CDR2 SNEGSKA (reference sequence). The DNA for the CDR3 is TGCAGTGCTAGACGACAGGGGGATTCGAGTAATCAGCCCCAGCATTTT. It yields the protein CSARRQGDSSNQPQHF.

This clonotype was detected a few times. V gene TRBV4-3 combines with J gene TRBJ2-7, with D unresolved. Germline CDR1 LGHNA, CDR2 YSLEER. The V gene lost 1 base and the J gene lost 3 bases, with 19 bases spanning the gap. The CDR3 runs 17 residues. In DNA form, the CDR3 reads TGCGCCAGCAGCCAAGGGGCCGATGGGGTTTTTGGCTACGAGCAGTACTTC. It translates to CASSQGADGVFGYEQYF.

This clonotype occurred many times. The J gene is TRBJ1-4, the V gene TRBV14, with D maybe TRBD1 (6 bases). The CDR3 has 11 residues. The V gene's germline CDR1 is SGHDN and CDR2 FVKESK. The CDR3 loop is CAGTPNEKLFF. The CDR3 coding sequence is TGTGCAGGGACACCTAATGAAAAACTGTTTTTT.

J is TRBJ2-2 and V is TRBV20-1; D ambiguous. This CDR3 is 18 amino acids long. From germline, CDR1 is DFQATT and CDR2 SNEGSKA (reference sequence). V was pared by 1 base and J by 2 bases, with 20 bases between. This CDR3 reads CSARVAAASTLNTGELFF. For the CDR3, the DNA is TGCAGTGCTAGAGTGGCGGCAGCCTCAACGTTAAACACCGGGGAGCTGTTTTTT.

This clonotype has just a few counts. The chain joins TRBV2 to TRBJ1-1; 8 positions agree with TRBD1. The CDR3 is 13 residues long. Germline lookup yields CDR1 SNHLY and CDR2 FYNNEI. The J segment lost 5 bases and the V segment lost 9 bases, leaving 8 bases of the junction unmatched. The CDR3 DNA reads TGTGCCAGTTCCTACAGGGGGGAGACTGAAGCTTTCTTT. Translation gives CASSYRGETEAFF.

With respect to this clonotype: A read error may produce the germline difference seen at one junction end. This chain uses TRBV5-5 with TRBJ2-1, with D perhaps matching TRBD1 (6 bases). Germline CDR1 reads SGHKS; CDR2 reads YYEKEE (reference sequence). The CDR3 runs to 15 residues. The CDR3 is CASSLLQGSSNEQFF. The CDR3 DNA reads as TGTGCCAGCAGCTTGTTACAGGGTTCCTCCAATGAGCAGTTCTTC.

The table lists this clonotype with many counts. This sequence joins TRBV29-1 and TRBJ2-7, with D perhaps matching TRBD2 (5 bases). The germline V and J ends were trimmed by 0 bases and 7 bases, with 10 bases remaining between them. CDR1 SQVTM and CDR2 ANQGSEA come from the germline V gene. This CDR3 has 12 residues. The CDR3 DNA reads TGCAGCGTTGAAGAATCGAGGAGGGAGCAGTACTTC. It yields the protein CSVEESRREQYF.

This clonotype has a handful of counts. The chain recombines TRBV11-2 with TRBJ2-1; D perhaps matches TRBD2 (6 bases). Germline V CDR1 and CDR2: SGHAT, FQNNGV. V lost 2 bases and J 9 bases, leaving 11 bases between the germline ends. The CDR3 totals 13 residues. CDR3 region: CASSLSGRGEQFF. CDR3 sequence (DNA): TGTGCCAGCAGCTTAAGTGGGCGGGGTGAGCAGTTCTTC.

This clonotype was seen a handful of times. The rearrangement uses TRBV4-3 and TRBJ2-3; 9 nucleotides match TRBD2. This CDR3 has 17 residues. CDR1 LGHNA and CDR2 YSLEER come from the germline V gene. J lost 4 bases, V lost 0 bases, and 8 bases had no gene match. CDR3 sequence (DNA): TGCGCCAGCAGCCAAGATAAGAGCGGGGGGAGTGCAGATACGCAGTATTTT. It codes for CASSQDKSGGSADTQYF.

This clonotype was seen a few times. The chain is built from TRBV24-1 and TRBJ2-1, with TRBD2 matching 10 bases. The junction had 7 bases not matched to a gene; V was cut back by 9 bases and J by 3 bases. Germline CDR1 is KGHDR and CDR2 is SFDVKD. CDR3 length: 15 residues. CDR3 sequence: CATSHSGGFYNEQFF. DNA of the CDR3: TGTGCCACCTCACATAGCGGGGGGTTCTACAATGAGCAGTTCTTC.

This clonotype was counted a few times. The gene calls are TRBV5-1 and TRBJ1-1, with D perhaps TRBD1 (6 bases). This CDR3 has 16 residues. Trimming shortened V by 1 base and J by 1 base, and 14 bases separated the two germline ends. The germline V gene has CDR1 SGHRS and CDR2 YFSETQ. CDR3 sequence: CASSLNRARGNTEAFF. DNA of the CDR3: TGCGCCAGCAGCTTGAACAGGGCCAGGGGGAACACTGAAGCTTTCTTT.

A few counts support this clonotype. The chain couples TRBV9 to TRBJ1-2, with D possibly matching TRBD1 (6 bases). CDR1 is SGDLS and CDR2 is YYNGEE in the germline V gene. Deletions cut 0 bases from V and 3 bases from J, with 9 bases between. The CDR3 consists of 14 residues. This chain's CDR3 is CASSVVGGDYGYTF. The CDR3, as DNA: TGTGCCAGCAGCGTAGTGGGGGGCGACTATGGCTACACCTTC.

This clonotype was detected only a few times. Here the CDR3 reads CASSVRGRQETQYF. The CDR3 DNA reads TGTGCCAGCAGCGTTCGGGGGCGACAAGAGACCCAGTACTTC. The chain has TRBV9 and TRBJ2-5; the D call may be TRBD1 or TRBD2 (6 bases each). V lost 2 bases and J 2 bases, leaving 10 bases between the germline ends. Germline-derived CDR1 and CDR2 are SGDLS and YYNGEE. This CDR3 contains 14 residues.

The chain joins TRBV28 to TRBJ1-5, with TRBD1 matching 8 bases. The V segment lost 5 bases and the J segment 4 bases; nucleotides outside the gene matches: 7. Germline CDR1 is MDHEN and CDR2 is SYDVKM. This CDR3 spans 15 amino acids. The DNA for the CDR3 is TGTGCCAGCAGTCCGGACAGGGAAAAGAATCAGCCCCAGCATTTT. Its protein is CASSPDREKNQPQHF.

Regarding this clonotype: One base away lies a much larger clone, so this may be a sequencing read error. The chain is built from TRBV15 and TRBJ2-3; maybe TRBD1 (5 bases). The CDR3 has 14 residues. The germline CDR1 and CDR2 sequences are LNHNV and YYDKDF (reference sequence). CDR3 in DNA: TGTGCCACCAGCAGAGATCTGGGGCGAGATACGCAGTGTTTT. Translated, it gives CATSRDLGRDTQCF.

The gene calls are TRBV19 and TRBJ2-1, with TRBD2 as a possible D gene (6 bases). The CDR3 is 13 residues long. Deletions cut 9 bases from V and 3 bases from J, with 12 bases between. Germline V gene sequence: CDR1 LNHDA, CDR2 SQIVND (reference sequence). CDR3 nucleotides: TGTGCCAGCGATGGGGGGAACTACAATGAGCAGTTCTTC. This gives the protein CASDGGNYNEQFF.

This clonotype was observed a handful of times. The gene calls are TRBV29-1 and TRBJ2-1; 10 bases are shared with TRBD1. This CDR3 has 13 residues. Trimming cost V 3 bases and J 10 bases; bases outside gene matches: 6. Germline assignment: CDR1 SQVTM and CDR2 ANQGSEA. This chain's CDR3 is CSVEGQGRYEQFF. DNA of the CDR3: TGCAGCGTTGAGGGACAGGGGCGCTACGAGCAGTTCTTC.

This chain's CDR3 is CASSRARAGNEQFF. The CDR3 DNA reads as TGTGCCAGCAGCCGAGCTCGGGCCGGCAATGAGCAGTTCTTC. The V and J genes are TRBV3-1 and TRBJ2-1; unclear D gene. The CDR3 is 14 amino acids. Germline CDR1 reads LGHDT; CDR2 reads YNNKEL (reference sequence). Trimming shortened V by 4 bases and J by 6 bases, and 13 bases separated the two germline ends.